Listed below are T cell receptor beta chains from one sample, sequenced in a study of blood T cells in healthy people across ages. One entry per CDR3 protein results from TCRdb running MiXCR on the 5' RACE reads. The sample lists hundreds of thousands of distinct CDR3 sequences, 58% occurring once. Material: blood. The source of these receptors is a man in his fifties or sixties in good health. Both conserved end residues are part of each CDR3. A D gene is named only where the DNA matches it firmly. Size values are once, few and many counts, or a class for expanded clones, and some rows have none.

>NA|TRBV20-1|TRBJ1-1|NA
TGCAGTGCTCGTGGGACAACGAACACTGAAGCTTTCTTT
CSARGTTNTEAFF
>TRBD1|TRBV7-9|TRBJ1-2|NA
TGTGCCAGCAGCCCGGACAGGTCGGATGGCTACACCTTC
CASSPDRSDGYTF
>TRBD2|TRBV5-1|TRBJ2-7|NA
TGCGCCAGCAGCAGGCGGGGGGGATTAGACGAGCAGTACTTC
CASSRRGGLDEQYF
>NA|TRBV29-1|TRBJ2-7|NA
TGCAGCGTTGTCGGGACGGGCAGCTACGAGCAGTACTTC
CSVVGTGSYEQYF
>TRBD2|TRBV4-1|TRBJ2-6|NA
TGCGCCAGCAGCCAAGTCCCGGGGGGGACGTTCTCTGGGGCCAACGTCCTGACTTTC
CASSQVPGGTFSGANVLTF
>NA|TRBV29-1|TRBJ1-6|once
TGCAGCGTAAGGGACCAAAATTCACCCCTCCACTTT
CSVRDQNSPLHF
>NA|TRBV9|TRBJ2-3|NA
TGTGCCAGCAGCGTAGATCCGGGGGACACAGATACGCAGTATTTT
CASSVDPGDTDTQYF
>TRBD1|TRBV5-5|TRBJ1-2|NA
TGTGCCAGCAGCTCCGCCGGGACAGGGGGTGGCTACACCTTC
CASSSAGTGGGYTF
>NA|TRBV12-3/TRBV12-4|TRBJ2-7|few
TGTGCCAGCAGTCCTGGGGGGCTCGAGCAGTACTTC
CASSPGGLEQYF
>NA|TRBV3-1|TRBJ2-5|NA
TGTGCCAGCAGCGGAGGGACTTCTACAATCCTAGCCCAAGAGACCCAGTACTTC
CASSGGTSTILAQETQYF
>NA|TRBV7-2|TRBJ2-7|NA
TGTGCCAGCAGCCCCGGGCCGGCGGGCTCCTACGAGCAGTACTTC
CASSPGPAGSYEQYF
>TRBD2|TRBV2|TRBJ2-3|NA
TGTGCCAGCAGGGGAGCGGGGGCTCTACGGGATACGCAGTATTTT
CASRGAGALRDTQYF
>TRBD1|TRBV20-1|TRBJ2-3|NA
TGCAGTGCTACGCTCCTTGGCAAGGGGGCTTTTACAGATACGCAGTATTTT
CSATLLGKGAFTDTQYF
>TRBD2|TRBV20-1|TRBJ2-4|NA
TGCAGTGCTCCGACTAGCGGGGGACCAAACATTCAGTACTTC
CSAPTSGGPNIQYF
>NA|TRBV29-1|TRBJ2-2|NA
TGCAGCGTTGAAGGACTCCCGAACACCGGGGAGCTGTTTTTT
CSVEGLPNTGELFF
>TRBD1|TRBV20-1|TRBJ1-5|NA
TGCAGTGCTAGAGACTGGGACAGGGGTAATCAGCCCCAGCATTTT
CSARDWDRGNQPQHF
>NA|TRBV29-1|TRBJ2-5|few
TGCAGCGTTGATCTTCTAAATCGGGAGACCCAGTACTTC
CSVDLLNRETQYF
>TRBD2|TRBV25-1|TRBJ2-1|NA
TGTGCCAGCAGGTCTAGCGGGGGAAATGAGCAGTTCTTC
CASRSSGGNEQFF
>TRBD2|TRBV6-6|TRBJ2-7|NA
TGTGCCAGCAGTAGGATGGGGACTAGCGGATCCTACGAGCAGTACTTC
CASSRMGTSGSYEQYF
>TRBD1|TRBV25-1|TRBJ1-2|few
TGTGCCAGCAGTGAAGCGGACAGGTTCTATGGCTACACCTTC
CASSEADRFYGYTF
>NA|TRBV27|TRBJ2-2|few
TGTGCCAGCAGTTCCTTCATTAGCGGAGCTAACACCGGGGAGCTGTTTTTT
CASSSFISGANTGELFF
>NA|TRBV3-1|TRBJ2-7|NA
TGCGCCAGCAGCCAAGGGGCTCACAGAGGGTACGGCTACGAGCAGTACTTC
CASSQGAHRGYGYEQYF
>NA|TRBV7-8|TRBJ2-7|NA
TGTGCCAGCAGCTTAGGATCGGGGGACTCCTACGAGCAGTACTTC
CASSLGSGDSYEQYF
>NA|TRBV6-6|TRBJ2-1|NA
TGTGCCAGCAGGGGGACGGGGAGTGAGCAGTTCTTC
CASRGTGSEQFF
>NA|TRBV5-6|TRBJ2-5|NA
TGTGCCAGCAGCTTTCTCCCGGCTGTGGAGCAGTACTTC
CASSFLPAVEQYF
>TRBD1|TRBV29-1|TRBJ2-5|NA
TGCAGCGGAGATGCCGGGACAGTGGAGACCCAGTACTTC
CSGDAGTVETQYF
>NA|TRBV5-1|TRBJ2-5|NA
TGCGCCAGCACCTGGGATACTACGGAGACCCAGTACTTC
CASTWDTTETQYF
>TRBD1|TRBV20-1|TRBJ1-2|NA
TGCAGTGCTAGTTCCACAGGGGTGAACTATGGCTACACCTTC
CSASSTGVNYGYTF
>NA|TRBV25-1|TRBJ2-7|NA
TGTGCCAGCAGTGTAGTAGGGCTCGAGCAGTACTTC
CASSVVGLEQYF
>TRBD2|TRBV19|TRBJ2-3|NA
TGTGCCAGTAGTACTCTCGGGGGGGAGCGAGATACGCAGTATTTT
CASSTLGGERDTQYF